This TCR beta chain was identified during a study of shared clonotypes between healthy human individuals (dated by TCRdb to 2018 to 2021). About the full investigation: A couple of women and three men aged 18 to 49 years were included in the cohort. For each donor, CD4 naive and CD4 memory were each run on three plates, CD8 naive on two plates, and CD8 memory on one plate. The study deeply sequenced blood TCR repertoires of 5 or 6 healthy adults to estimate repertoire size and the extent of clonotype sharing between individuals. To increase sequencing depth and limit assay-specific biases, TCR repertoire library preparation and sequencing were carried out by different laboratories using diverse techniques. Each donor's leukapheresis produced roughly between about 0.85 and 10 billion PBMCs.

Using the deep immunoSEQ assay, TCR CDR3 regions were amplified from genomic DNA by multiplex PCR. For each cell subset, the extracted genomic DNA was distributed evenly across all wells of several immunoSEQ 96-well plates, and each plate served as one replicate. For sorted subsets, around 200 ng genomic DNA, equal to about 30,000 T cell genomes, was loaded into each replicate PCR. The purified libraries were quantified using a Qubit 3.0 fluorometer, sized with a Bioanalyzer 2100, and then quantified again using the KAPA Library Quantification kit. A separate single-read 150-cycle Illumina NextSeq 550 flow cell was used to sequence each immunoSEQ 96-well plate. Regarding the original processing steps: The immunoSEQ output contained only junctional sequences without quality scores, so filtering could not match that applied to full-length reads. Sequences were annotated with PyIR, a Python wrapper for IgBLAST v1.9, using IMGT germline references to assign V/J genes and CDR3. Reads with weak V/J assignments (E-value above 1e-6), missing CDR3, stop codons, out-of-frame junctions, or ambiguous translated residues were removed. A V3J clonotype was defined by an identical inferred V gene, J gene, and CDR3 amino acid sequence. The percentage overlap between two repertoires was calculated by dividing the number of shared unique clonotypes by the size of the smaller repertoire. Richness of each repertoire was evaluated using RTK rarefaction, the Chao1 estimator, and Recon v2.1 estimates of unobserved clonotypes. OLGA was used to compute generation probabilities for all TCRbeta clonotypes that the gDNA method yielded from four donors. TCRdb mirrors the immuneACCESS table, restricted to in-frame sequences. Some clones are absent from its copies; in checked studies, under half trace to an unresolved V gene, and the reason for the others is unknown. V and J calls and clone size follow that table, whereas D and trimming were derived from the DNA. Across this sample there are approximately 2,300,000 clones, with 85% to 95% seen only once. The ten biggest clones cover around 0.35% of the sample.

Healthy HIV-negative adults with no recently reported acute infections or vaccinations were included as donors. All donors were Caucasian adults living in Nashville, Tennessee, USA. CD4+ T cells were enriched through magnetic negative selection, after which naive cells were positively selected on CD45RA and the remaining negative fraction served as the memory subset. After blood collection by leukapheresis, PBMCs were isolated using Ficoll-Histopaque density gradient centrifugation and then cryopreserved in the vapor phase of liquid nitrogen. Purity and quantity of every magnetically sorted T cell population were checked by analytical flow cytometry. Genomic DNA was isolated from each sorted fraction and quantified by UV absorbance on a Nanodrop 2000c. About this clone itself: Its antigen remains undetermined. No qualities accompany the bases; no much larger clone lies one base away.

According to the germline V gene, CDR1 reads MNHEY and CDR2 reads SVGAGI. The CDR3 measures 14 amino acids from cysteine to phenylalanine. Only CDR3 DNA is held: 42 bases, read in frame from base 1. Trimming takes 0 bases from V and 2 bases from J, and the germline ends sit 5 bases apart. Broader findings and caveats from the paper: Naive subsets generally had larger estimated clonotype richness than memory subsets. Only blood was sampled, and tissue TCR repertoires likely differ from those in blood. Incomplete sequencing was indicated by rarefaction of sorted-subset datasets, despite the large sequencing depth. Roughly 5% of naive CD4, 3.5% of naive CD8, roughly 2.5% of memory CD4, and around 0.42% of memory CD8 clonotypes were shared across a few donors. Clonotypes shared by all four sorted-subset donors showed higher generation probabilities than non-shared clonotypes. Because the study included a small number of donors, the genetic and exposure-history diversity represented was limited. Pairwise subsampling indicated that sequencing depth was expected to affect the degree of clonotype sharing among donors.

Recombination joined TRBV6-5 with TRBJ1-3; no D gene is confidently identified. The sequence came from a man younger than 35 in good health. Some clones in this sample may be carry-over from other donors' samples. The sequenced material came from naive CD4+ T cells from PBMCs. The cell subset or site label for this specimen denotes: CD45RA+ positively selected. For the CDR3, the sequence is CASSYSLTGNTIYF. The nucleotide sequence reads TGTGCCAGCAGTTACTCCCTAACTGGAAACACCATATATTTT.